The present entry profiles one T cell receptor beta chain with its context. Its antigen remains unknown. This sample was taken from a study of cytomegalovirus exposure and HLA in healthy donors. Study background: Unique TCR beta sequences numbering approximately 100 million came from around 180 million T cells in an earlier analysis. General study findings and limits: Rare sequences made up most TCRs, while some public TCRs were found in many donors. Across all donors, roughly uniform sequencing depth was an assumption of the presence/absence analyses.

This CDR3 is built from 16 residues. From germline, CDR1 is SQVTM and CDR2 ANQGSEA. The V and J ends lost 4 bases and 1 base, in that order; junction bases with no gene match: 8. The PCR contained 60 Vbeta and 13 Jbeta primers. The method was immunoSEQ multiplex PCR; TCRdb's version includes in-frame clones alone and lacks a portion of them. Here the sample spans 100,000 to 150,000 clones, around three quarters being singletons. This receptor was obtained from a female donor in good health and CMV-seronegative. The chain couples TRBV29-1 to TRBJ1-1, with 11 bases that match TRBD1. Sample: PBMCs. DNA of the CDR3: TGCAGCGTTGCGGACAGGGGGCCGGGGGGGAACACTGAAGCTTTCTTT. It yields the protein CSVADRGPGGNTEAFF. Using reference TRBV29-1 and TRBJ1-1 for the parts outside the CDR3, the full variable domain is SAVISQKPSRDICQRGTSLTIQCQVDSQVTMMFWYRQQPGQSLTLIATANQGSEATYESGFVIDKFPISRPNLTFSTLTVSNMSPEDSSIYLCSVADRGPGGNTEAFFGQGTRLTVV.